This is a list of T cell receptor beta chains from one sample in a study of beta chain features in type 1 diabetes. Profiled with immunoSEQ multiplex PCR; TCRdb holds only in-frame clones, not every one. In the table there are 120,000 to 150,000 clones, about 13% of which are singletons. Sequenced: central memory CD4+ T cells from blood. Receptors originate from a young man with type 1 diabetes. Each CDR3 is given with its conserved first and last residue. D genes are given only for firm matches. Some rows have no size entry. The others give once, few or many, or a class for an expanded clone.

clone size: NA; J gene: TRBJ2-3; V gene: TRBV2; D gene: NA; CDR3 protein: CASTWAGDTDTQYF; CDR3 DNA: TGTGCCAGCACCTGGGCCGGAGACACAGATACGCAGTATTTT
clone size: few; J gene: TRBJ2-4; V gene: TRBV28; D gene: NA; CDR3 protein: CASKDFARDIQYF; CDR3 DNA: TGTGCCAGCAAGGACTTTGCCAGAGACATTCAGTACTTC
clone size: NA; J gene: TRBJ1-4; V gene: TRBV5-1; D gene: NA; CDR3 protein: CASSASATNEKLFF; CDR3 DNA: TGCGCCAGCAGCGCTAGTGCAACTAATGAAAAACTGTTTTTT
clone size: NA; J gene: TRBJ2-3; V gene: TRBV5-1; D gene: TRBD1; CDR3 protein: CASSPGQVQGTQYF; CDR3 DNA: TGCGCCAGCAGCCCCGGACAGGTTCAGGGTACGCAGTATTTT
clone size: NA; J gene: TRBJ1-2; V gene: TRBV6-6; D gene: NA; CDR3 protein: CASTGSASNYGYTF; CDR3 DNA: TGTGCCAGCACCGGATCGGCATCCAACTATGGCTACACCTTC
clone size: NA; J gene: TRBJ2-2; V gene: TRBV5-4; D gene: NA; CDR3 protein: CASSLGGFAGELFF; CDR3 DNA: TGTGCCAGCAGCTTGGGAGGGTTCGCCGGGGAGCTGTTTTTT
clone size: few; J gene: TRBJ1-5; V gene: TRBV30; D gene: TRBD1; CDR3 protein: CAWSKAGGANFKPQHF; CDR3 DNA: TGTGCCTGGAGTAAGGCAGGGGGCGCGAATTTCAAGCCCCAGCATTTT
clone size: few; J gene: TRBJ2-5; V gene: TRBV4-1; D gene: TRBD2; CDR3 protein: CASSLPGLGEETQYF; CDR3 DNA: TGCGCCAGCAGCCTTCCGGGACTAGGGGAAGAGACCCAGTACTTC
clone size: few; J gene: TRBJ1-4; V gene: TRBV29-1; D gene: NA; CDR3 protein: CSAGRSNEKLFF; CDR3 DNA: TGCAGCGCGGGACGGAGTAATGAAAAACTGTTTTTT
clone size: few; J gene: TRBJ1-5; V gene: TRBV2; D gene: NA; CDR3 protein: CASSAVGRSNQPQHF; CDR3 DNA: TGTGCCAGCAGTGCGGTGGGGCGAAGCAATCAGCCCCAGCATTTT
clone size: few; J gene: TRBJ1-5; V gene: TRBV19; D gene: TRBD1; CDR3 protein: CAAARDREFDQPQHF; CDR3 DNA: TGTGCCGCAGCCAGGGACAGGGAGTTTGATCAGCCCCAGCATTTT
clone size: NA; J gene: TRBJ2-7; V gene: TRBV7-9; D gene: TRBD2; CDR3 protein: CASSLVGTSGGHDSYEQYF; CDR3 DNA: TGTGCCAGCAGCTTAGTCGGGACTAGCGGGGGGCACGACTCCTACGAGCAGTACTTC